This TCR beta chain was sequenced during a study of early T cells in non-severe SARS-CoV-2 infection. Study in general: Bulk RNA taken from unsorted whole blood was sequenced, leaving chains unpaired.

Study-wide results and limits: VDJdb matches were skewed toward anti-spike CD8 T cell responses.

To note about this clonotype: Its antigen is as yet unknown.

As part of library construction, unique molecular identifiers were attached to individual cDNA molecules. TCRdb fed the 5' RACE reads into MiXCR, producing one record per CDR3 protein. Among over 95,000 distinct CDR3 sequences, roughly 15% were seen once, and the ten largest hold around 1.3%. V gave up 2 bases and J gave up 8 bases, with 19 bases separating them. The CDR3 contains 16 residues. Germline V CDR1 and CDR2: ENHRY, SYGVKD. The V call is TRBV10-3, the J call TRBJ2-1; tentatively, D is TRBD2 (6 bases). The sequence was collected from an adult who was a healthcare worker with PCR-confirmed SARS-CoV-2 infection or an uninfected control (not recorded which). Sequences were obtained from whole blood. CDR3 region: CAISEPERASGDEQFF. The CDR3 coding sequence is TGTGCCATCAGTGAGCCAGAGCGGGCGAGTGGGGATGAGCAGTTCTTC.